This T cell receptor (beta chain) was captured in a study of spatial heterogeneity in lung cancer. Time point meaning: sample taken at primary tumor resection. Researchers sequenced whole RNA taken from tumor, nontumor lung or frozen PBMC without sorting. TCRdb used MiXCR to reprocess the 5' RACE reads, holding one entry per CDR3 protein. The sample has roughly 70,000 distinct CDR3 sequences, 10% to 15% seen once; the top ten hold 6.5% to 7.5%. The germline V gene has CDR1 MGHRA and CDR2 YSYEKL. Trimming removed 1 base from V and 0 bases from J, with 9 bases in between. CDR3 length: 16 residues. The receptor was derived from a male donor with early-stage non-small cell lung cancer. This chain connects TRBV4-1 to TRBJ2-2; D unclear. This material consisted of PBMCs, taken at surgery. The CDR3 DNA sequence: TGCGCCAGCAGCCAAGTAAGGGCCGCGAACACCGGGGAGCTGTTTTTT. It is translated as CASSQVRAANTGELFF.